This T cell receptor beta chain was captured by sequencing in a study of CD8 T cells in Susac syndrome. Random-hexamer reverse transcription was applied to about 0.5 to 1 ug RNA. The TCR beta CDR3 was amplified by immunoSEQ multiplex PCR across 54 Vbeta, 13 Jbeta. TCRdb re-analysed the immunoSEQ multiplex PCR reads in MiXCR, keeping a single row per CDR3 protein. The repertoire includes roughly 47,000 distinct CDR3 sequences, about 92% of them detected once, and about 0.41% sits in the top ten. The junction had 4 bases not matched to a gene; V was cut back by 3 bases and J by 5 bases. Germline-derived CDR1 and CDR2 are SGDLS and YYNGEE. The CDR3 sequence is 15 residues long.

The chain joins TRBV9 to TRBJ2-7; 14 nucleotides match TRBD2. This clonotype was obtained from a human donor in good health. Material: CD8+ T cells from PBMCs. The CDR3 nucleotides read TGTGCCAGCAGCGCCGGGACTAGCGGGAGAAACGAGCAGTACTTC. Amino acid sequence: CASSAGTSGRNEQYF.